Listed below are T cell receptor beta chains from one sample, sequenced in a study of blood T cells in healthy people across ages. TCRdb re-called the 5' RACE reads with MiXCR, one entry per CDR3 protein. The sample shows about 670,000 distinct CDR3 sequences, around 50% of them seen only once. Input material: blood. The receptors were gathered from a woman older than 75 in good health. CDR3s include the opening cysteine and the closing phenylalanine or tryptophan. D genes are given only for firm matches. Expanded clones are given a class, and other clones once, few, many or no size at all.

-	TRBV28	TRBJ1-2	TRBD1	CASSLQGGGYTF	TGTGCCAGCAGTTTGCAGGGGGGTGGCTACACCTTC
-	TRBV10-3	TRBJ1-5	-	CAISEVEYSNQPQHF	TGTGCCATCAGTGAGGTAGAGTATAGCAATCAGCCCCAGCATTTT
-	TRBV7-2	TRBJ2-2	-	CASSFSAGTGELFF	TGTGCCAGCAGCTTCTCGGCGGGCACCGGGGAGCTGTTTTTT
once	TRBV25-1	TRBJ1-2	-	CASSEGGRGALRDGYTF	TGTGCCAGCAGTGAAGGGGGACGGGGGGCGCTTAGAGATGGCTACACCTTC
once	TRBV18	TRBJ2-3	TRBD2	CASSPTGTSGRTDTQYF	TGTGCCAGCTCACCGACAGGGACTAGCGGGCGCACAGATACGCAGTATTTT
-	TRBV15	TRBJ2-4	-	CATSRWSIDGGNIQYF	TGTGCCACCAGCAGATGGTCCATTGACGGAGGAAACATTCAGTACTTC
many	TRBV24-1	TRBJ2-7	-	CATSDRDISYEQYF	TGTGCCACCAGTGACCGGGACATTTCCTACGAGCAGTACTTC
-	TRBV28	TRBJ2-7	-	CASSTEGAGRSSYEQYF	TGTGCCAGCAGTACCGAAGGGGCAGGGAGAAGCTCCTACGAGCAGTACTTC
-	TRBV9	TRBJ2-1	-	CASSGRGPEQFF	TGTGCCAGCAGCGGACGGGGGCCGGAGCAGTTCTTC
many	TRBV10-3	TRBJ2-3	TRBD2	CAMSPDAGGRTDTQYF	TGTGCCATGTCCCCCGATGCGGGAGGTCGCACAGATACGCAGTATTTT
-	TRBV20-1	TRBJ2-1	-	CSASAGDQGETQFF	TGCAGTGCGTCGGCGGGAGACCAGGGGGAGACCCAGTTCTTC
-	TRBV6-5	TRBJ2-3	TRBD2	CASRPGLAGWDTQYF	TGTGCCAGCAGACCCGGACTAGCGGGATGGGATACGCAGTATTTT
-	TRBV7-2	TRBJ2-1	TRBD1	CASSARDRVAYNEQFF	TGTGCCAGCAGCGCACGGGACAGGGTAGCTTACAATGAGCAGTTCTTC
-	TRBV3-1	TRBJ2-1	-	CASSQRSARNEQFF	TGTGCCAGCAGCCAAAGGAGTGCCCGCAATGAGCAGTTCTTC
few	TRBV29-1	TRBJ2-5	TRBD1	CSVEPGTGGEETQYF	TGCAGCGTTGAGCCCGGGACAGGGGGTGAGGAGACCCAGTACTTC
-	TRBV7-2	TRBJ2-4	TRBD1	CASSSTSETGEDIQYF	TGTGCCAGCAGCTCTACCTCCGAGACAGGGGAGGACATTCAGTACTTC
-	TRBV6-6	TRBJ2-4	-	CASRSPRLEDKNIQYF	TGTGCCAGCAGATCCCCGAGACTCGAGGACAAAAACATTCAGTACTTC
many	TRBV20-1	TRBJ1-5	-	CSARGLGNQPQHF	TGCAGTGCTAGGGGGCTCGGCAATCAGCCCCAGCATTTT
-	TRBV20-1	TRBJ2-1	-	CSARRPTTGANEQFF	TGCAGTGCTAGGCGTCCGACAACCGGTGCGAATGAGCAGTTCTTC
many	TRBV12-3/TRBV12-4	TRBJ2-5	-	CASSPGLQETQYF	TGCGCCAGCAGCCCGGGACTTCAAGAGACCCAGTACTTC
-	TRBV20-1	TRBJ2-7	TRBD1	CSASGTGHYEQYF	TGCAGTGCTAGCGGGACAGGGCACTACGAGCAGTACTTC
many	TRBV10-3	TRBJ2-1	TRBD1	CAIMIGRGGHNEQFF	TGTGCCATCATGATTGGCAGAGGGGGCCATAATGAGCAGTTCTTC
-	TRBV14	TRBJ2-3	-	CASRPTKGLSTDTQYF	TGTGCCAGCAGACCTACAAAAGGGCTGAGCACAGATACGCAGTATTTT
-	TRBV3-1	TRBJ2-2	-	CASSAPSRQNTGELFF	TGTGCCAGCAGCGCCCCCTCTAGACAGAACACCGGGGAGCTGTTTTTT
-	TRBV6-1	TRBJ2-1	TRBD1	CASSSGQGVKLGHEQFF	TGTGCCAGCAGCTCGGGACAGGGCGTGAAGTTAGGGCATGAGCAGTTCTTC
-	TRBV29-1	TRBJ2-1	-	CSAYFRGEQFF	TGCAGCGCCTACTTCCGGGGTGAGCAGTTCTTC
-	TRBV7-2	TRBJ2-7	-	CASSSISLSYEQYF	TGTGCCAGCAGCTCAATCAGCCTTTCCTACGAGCAGTACTTC
-	TRBV12-3/TRBV12-4	TRBJ2-3	TRBD2	CASSPAGGGWDTQYF	TGTGCCAGCAGCCCCGCGGGAGGGGGATGGGATACGCAGTATTTT
-	TRBV28	TRBJ2-5	-	CASSQVRSQETQYF	TGTGCCAGCAGTCAAGTCCGCTCACAAGAGACCCAGTACTTC
-	TRBV6-2/TRBV6-3	TRBJ2-5	TRBD2	CASSELAGPQETQYF	TGTGCCAGCAGCGAACTAGCGGGACCACAAGAGACCCAGTACTTC
many	TRBV29-1	TRBJ2-1	-	CSVVPGTPYNEQFF	TGCAGCGTTGTTCCCGGGACTCCATACAATGAGCAGTTCTTC
many	TRBV20-1	TRBJ2-5	TRBD2	CSAIVAGGPQETQYF	TGCAGTGCCATAGTAGCGGGAGGGCCTCAAGAGACCCAGTACTTC
many	TRBV20-1	TRBJ2-5	-	CSAEGPEYF	TGCAGTGCTGAGGGACCCGAGTACTTC
many	TRBV12-3/TRBV12-4	TRBJ1-4	TRBD1	CASSPGQGLEKLFF	TGTGCCAGCAGCCCCGGACAGGGATTAGAAAAACTGTTTTTT
-	TRBV12-3/TRBV12-4	TRBJ2-7	-	CASSLLGVADEQYF	TGTGCCAGCAGTTTACTGGGTGTGGCCGACGAGCAGTACTTC
-	TRBV12-3/TRBV12-4	TRBJ2-5	-	CASSPGGGLPETQYF	TGTGCCAGCAGTCCTGGAGGGGGGCTGCCGGAGACCCAGTACTTC
-	TRBV29-1	TRBJ1-1	-	CSVESGAKTEAFF	TGCAGCGTTGAGTCGGGGGCGAAGACTGAAGCTTTCTTT
-	TRBV3-1	TRBJ2-6	-	CASSQGQPSGANVLTF	TGTGCCAGCAGCCAAGGTCAGCCCTCTGGGGCCAACGTCCTGACTTTC
-	TRBV15	TRBJ2-5	-	CATSRAAIETQYF	TGTGCCACCAGCAGAGCAGCGATTGAGACCCAGTACTTC
many	TRBV11-2	TRBJ2-3	-	CASSLGGSIGDTQYF	TGTGCCAGCAGCTTAGGGGGCTCGATTGGGGATACGCAGTATTTT
-	TRBV5-1	TRBJ2-3	TRBD2	CATTEAGGADTQYF	TGCGCCACCACGGAAGCGGGAGGGGCAGATACGCAGTATTTT